This T cell receptor beta chain was recorded in a study of blood T cell repertoires in COVID-19. Looking at the study overall: There were acute and convalescent COVID-19 samples, and they came from the United States, Italy and Spain. T cells, B-cell-depleted T cells, or PBMCs provided the cDNA or gDNA that served as material.

The germline V and J ends were trimmed by 2 bases and 7 bases, with 11 bases remaining between them. Germline values: CDR1 SNHLY, CDR2 FYNNEI. The CDR3 has 13 residues. As processed by the authors: Amplification from reference gene primers served as the basis for estimated nucleated cell counts. TCRdb's copy holds only in-frame clones and misses some; the assay was immunoSEQ multiplex PCR. V and J calls and clone size are copied from that table; D and trimming were computed from the DNA. Here the sample spans 65,000 to 75,000 clones, roughly four fifths being singletons. Material for sequencing was peripheral blood. This TCR came from a woman of 80 years or more with acute or convalescent COVID-19. This chain links TRBV2 with TRBJ1-2, with a possible D match to TRBD1 (6 bases). CDR3 in DNA: TGTGCCAGCAGTGAAAGGCAGGGGCTTGGCTACACCTTC. Residues: CASSERQGLGYTF.